This T cell receptor (beta chain) was recorded in a study of blood T cell repertoires in COVID-19. Study details: In each case, the material was cDNA or gDNA derived from T cells, B-cell-depleted T cells, or PBMCs.

Original methodology: Estimated nucleated cell counts came from reference gene primer amplification. Sequencing used immunoSEQ multiplex PCR; TCRdb keeps in-frame clones, though not all of them. V, J and clone size are taken as reported in that table, and D and trimming were inferred from the DNA itself. Of 200,000 to 300,000 clones in the sample, roughly 87% were seen once. The sample holds one count of this clone. What was sequenced was peripheral blood. The TCR was taken from a human donor in a cohort sampled during active COVID-19.

This CDR3 reads CASSVGRGWGNTIYF. CDR3 nucleotides: TGTGCCAGCAGCGTAGGCAGGGGGTGGGGAAACACCATATATTTT. The chain couples TRBV9 to TRBJ1-3; 7 bases align to TRBD1. Germline V lookup: CDR1 SGDLS, CDR2 YYNGEE. Germline trimming cut 0 bases from V and 4 bases from J; bases unmatched to any gene: 4. The CDR3 spans 15 residues. The variable domain in full, with the rest retrieved from reference TRBV9 and TRBJ1-3, is DSGVTQTPKHLITATGQRVTLRCSPRSGDLSVYWYQQSLDQGLQFLIQYYNGEERAKGNILERFSAQQFPDLHSELNLSSLELGDSALYFCASSVGRGWGNTIYFGEGSWLTVV.